A selection of T cell receptor beta chains follows, all from one sample in a study of beta chain features in type 1 diabetes. Libraries were prepared by immunoSEQ multiplex PCR; TCRdb keeps only in-frame clonotypes and omits some of them. The sample shows about 240,000 clones, around 14% of them seen only once. Specimen: naive CD4+ T cells from blood. The receptors originated from a man aged 25 to 40 with type 1 diabetes. Each CDR3 is given with its conserved first and last residue.

J: TRBJ2-1
V: TRBV14
CDR3: CASSQSSGSHPYNEQFF

J: TRBJ2-4
V: TRBV19
CDR3: CASKARGNIQYF

J: TRBJ1-5
V: TRBV10-3
CDR3: CAISRGDSNQPQHF

J: TRBJ2-7
V: TRBV9
CDR3: CASSPGAGVYEQYF

J: TRBJ2-1
V: TRBV18
CDR3: CASSPRGTSGYNEQFF

J: TRBJ2-2
V: TRBV29-1
CDR3: CSVGPTGGHYTGELFF

J: TRBJ2-5
V: TRBV7-2
CDR3: CASSARTGFQETQYF

J: TRBJ2-7
V: TRBV7-9
CDR3: CASSRTSGNPYEQYF

J: TRBJ1-1
V: TRBV5-1
CDR3: CASSSGTGDLAFF

J: TRBJ1-1
V: TRBV6-4
CDR3: CASSEDRMNTEAFF

J: TRBJ1-2
V: TRBV30
CDR3: CAWSVRRPANYGYTF

J: TRBJ2-1
V: TRBV9
CDR3: CASSRENEQFF

J: TRBJ2-7
V: TRBV7-6
CDR3: CASSSEGAAGEQYF

J: TRBJ2-7
V: TRBV11-2
CDR3: CASSLSRGTGEQYF

J: TRBJ1-1
V: TRBV18
CDR3: CASSYGTGIGTEAFF

J: TRBJ2-2
V: TRBV25-1
CDR3: CASSDTGVNTGELFF

J: TRBJ1-1
V: TRBV10-1
CDR3: CASSGGSVMNTEAFF

J: TRBJ1-4
V: TRBV7-2
CDR3: CAVRVENEKLFF

J: TRBJ1-3
V: TRBV30
CDR3: CAWRTGGSGNTIYF

J: TRBJ2-1
V: TRBV19
CDR3: CASSTPLIAGGSYNEQFF

J: TRBJ2-2
V: TRBV11-2
CDR3: CASSLDWLPGELFF

J: TRBJ2-7
V: TRBV7-2
CDR3: CASSLRGQPNGEQYF

J: TRBJ2-3
V: TRBV5-4
CDR3: CASSSIFPRTDTQYF

J: TRBJ1-3
V: TRBV9
CDR3: CASSAGGASGNTIYF

J: TRBJ1-3
V: TRBV6-5
CDR3: CASTRGGTGNTIYF

J: TRBJ2-7
V: TRBV2
CDR3: CASSAEGLQGEQYF

J: TRBJ1-1
V: TRBV6-1
CDR3: CASSGDRATEAFF

J: TRBJ1-2
V: TRBV9
CDR3: CASSVSSYGYTF

J: TRBJ2-1
V: TRBV18
CDR3: CASSKGASDEQFF

J: TRBJ2-1
V: TRBV5-1
CDR3: CASSPRSSYNEQFF

J: TRBJ2-5
V: TRBV9
CDR3: CASSPLAAWDETQYF

J: TRBJ2-3
V: TRBV23-1
CDR3: CARFGAGGTDTQYF

J: TRBJ1-1
V: TRBV7-2
CDR3: CASSPRVNTEAFF

J: TRBJ2-7
V: TRBV7-9
CDR3: CASSSLTRGNLYEQYF

J: TRBJ2-7
V: TRBV30
CDR3: CAWGGQGKEQYF

J: TRBJ2-5
V: TRBV29-1
CDR3: CSARDRAAQETQYF

J: TRBJ2-2
V: TRBV11-2
CDR3: CASSSRTVNTGELFF

J: TRBJ1-1
V: TRBV19
CDR3: CASSLSGGRVLEAFF

J: TRBJ1-2
V: TRBV6-5
CDR3: CASSYNDKPGDYGYTF

J: TRBJ2-1
V: TRBV14
CDR3: CASSQELAGAYEQFF

J: TRBJ2-7
V: TRBV6-1
CDR3: CASSTPGLAGGEQYF

J: TRBJ2-1
V: TRBV7-8
CDR3: CASSAQVYNEQFF

J: TRBJ2-1
V: TRBV7-9
CDR3: CASSIAGGPYNEQFF

J: TRBJ1-5
V: TRBV18
CDR3: CASSPLGHLNQPQHF

J: TRBJ2-1
V: TRBV6-6
CDR3: CASSSTTSAGEQFF

J: TRBJ2-5
V: TRBV7-9
CDR3: CASSFQRGQQETQYF

J: TRBJ1-6
V: TRBV4-1
CDR3: CASSQDTGQGGLALHF